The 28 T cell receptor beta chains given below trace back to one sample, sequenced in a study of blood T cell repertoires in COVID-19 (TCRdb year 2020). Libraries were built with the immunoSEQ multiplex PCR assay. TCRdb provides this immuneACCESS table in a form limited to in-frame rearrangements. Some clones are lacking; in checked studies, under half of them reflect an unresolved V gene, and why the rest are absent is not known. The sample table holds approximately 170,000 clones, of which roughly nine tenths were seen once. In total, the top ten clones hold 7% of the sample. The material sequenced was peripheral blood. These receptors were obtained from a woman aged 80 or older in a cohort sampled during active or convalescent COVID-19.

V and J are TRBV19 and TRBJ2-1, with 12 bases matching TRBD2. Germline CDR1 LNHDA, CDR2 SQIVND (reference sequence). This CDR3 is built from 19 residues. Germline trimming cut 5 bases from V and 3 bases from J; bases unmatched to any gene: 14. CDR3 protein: CASSSPSGRARHYYNEQFF. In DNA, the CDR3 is TGTGCCAGTAGTTCACCTAGCGGGAGGGCCCGTCATTACTACAATGAGCAGTTCTTC.

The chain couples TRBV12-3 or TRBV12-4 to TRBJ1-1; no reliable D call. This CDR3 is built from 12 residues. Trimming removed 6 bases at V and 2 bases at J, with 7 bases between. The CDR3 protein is CASSLYNTEAFF. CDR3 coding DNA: TGTGCCAGCAGCCTATATAACACTGAAGCTTTCTTT.

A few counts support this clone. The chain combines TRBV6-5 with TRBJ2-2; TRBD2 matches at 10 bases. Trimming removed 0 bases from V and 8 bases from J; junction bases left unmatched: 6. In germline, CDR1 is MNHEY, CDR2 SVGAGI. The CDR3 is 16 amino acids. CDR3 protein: CASSYSSGRVSGELFF. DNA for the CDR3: TGTGCCAGCAGTTACTCAAGCGGGAGGGTATCAGGGGAGCTGTTTTTT.

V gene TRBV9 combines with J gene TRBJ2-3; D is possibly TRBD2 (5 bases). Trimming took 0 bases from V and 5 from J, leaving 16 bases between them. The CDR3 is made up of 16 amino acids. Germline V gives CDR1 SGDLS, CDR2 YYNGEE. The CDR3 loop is CASSVGWETPKDTQYF. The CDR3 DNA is TGTGCCAGCAGCGTAGGGTGGGAGACCCCCAAAGATACGCAGTATTTT.

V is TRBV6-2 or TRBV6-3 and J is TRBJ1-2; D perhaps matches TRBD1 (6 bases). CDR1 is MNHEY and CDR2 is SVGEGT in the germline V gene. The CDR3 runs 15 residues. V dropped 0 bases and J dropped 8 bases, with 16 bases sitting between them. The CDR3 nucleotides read TGTGCCAGCAGTTACTCTACGGCGGGGGCGGGCGGCTACACCTTC. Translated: CASSYSTAGAGGYTF.

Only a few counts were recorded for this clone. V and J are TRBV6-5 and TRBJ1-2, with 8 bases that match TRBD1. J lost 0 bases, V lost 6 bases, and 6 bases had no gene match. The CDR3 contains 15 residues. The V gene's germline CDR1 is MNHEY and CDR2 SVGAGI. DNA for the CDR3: TGTGCCAGCAGGCTCCGCAGGGGGCCTAACTATGGCTACACCTTC. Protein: CASRLRRGPNYGYTF.

The CDR3 is CSASFGGPSYEQYF. DNA for the CDR3: TGCAGTGCTAGTTTTGGGGGCCCCTCCTACGAGCAGTACTTC. The chain combines TRBV20-1 with TRBJ2-7; weak D call: TRBD1 (6 bases). This CDR3 has 14 residues. Trimming stripped 3 bases from V and 0 bases from J, with 12 bases between. Germline CDR1 reads DFQATT; CDR2 reads SNEGSKA (reference sequence).

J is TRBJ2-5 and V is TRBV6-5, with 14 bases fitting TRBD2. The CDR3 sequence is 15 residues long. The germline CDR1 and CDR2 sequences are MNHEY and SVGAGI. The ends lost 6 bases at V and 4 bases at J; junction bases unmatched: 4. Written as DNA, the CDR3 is TGTGCCAGCAGGGGACTAGCGGGAGTCGGAGAGACCCAGTACTTC. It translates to CASRGLAGVGETQYF.

The CDR3, as DNA: TGTGCCAGCAGCCCGAGGGGACTAGCGGGGGACCACTCCTACAATGAGCAGTTCTTC. Amino acids: CASSPRGLAGDHSYNEQFF. This rearrangement joins TRBV5-4 to TRBJ2-1; TRBD2 aligns across 14 bases. From germline, CDR1 is SGHNT and CDR2 YYREEE (reference sequence). The junction had 9 bases not matched to a gene; V was cut back by 4 bases and J by 0 bases. The CDR3 contains 19 residues.

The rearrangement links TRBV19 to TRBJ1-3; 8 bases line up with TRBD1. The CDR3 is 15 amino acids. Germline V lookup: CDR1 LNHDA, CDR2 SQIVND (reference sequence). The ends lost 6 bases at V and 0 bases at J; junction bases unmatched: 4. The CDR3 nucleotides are TGTGCCAGTAGAACAACAGGGGGCTCTGGAAACACCATATATTTT. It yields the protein CASRTTGGSGNTIYF.

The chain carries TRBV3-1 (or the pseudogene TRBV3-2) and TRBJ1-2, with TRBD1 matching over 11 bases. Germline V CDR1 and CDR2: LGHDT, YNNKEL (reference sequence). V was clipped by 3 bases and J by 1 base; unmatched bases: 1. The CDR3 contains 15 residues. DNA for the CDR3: TGTGCCAGCAGCCAGGACAGGGGGCATAACTATGGCTACACCTTC. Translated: CASSQDRGHNYGYTF.

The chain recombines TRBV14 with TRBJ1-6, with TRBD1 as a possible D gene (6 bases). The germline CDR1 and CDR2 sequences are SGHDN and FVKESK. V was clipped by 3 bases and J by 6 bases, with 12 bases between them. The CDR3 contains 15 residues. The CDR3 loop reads CASSQARQANSPLHF. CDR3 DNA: TGTGCCAGCAGCCAGGCCCGACAGGCTAATTCACCCCTCCACTTT.

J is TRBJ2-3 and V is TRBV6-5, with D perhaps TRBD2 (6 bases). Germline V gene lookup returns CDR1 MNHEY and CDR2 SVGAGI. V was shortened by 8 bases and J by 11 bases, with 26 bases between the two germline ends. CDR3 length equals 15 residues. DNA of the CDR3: TGTGCCAGCCAAACGACGTGGGGGGACCTCAGTGGGCAGTATTTT. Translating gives CASQTTWGDLSGQYF.

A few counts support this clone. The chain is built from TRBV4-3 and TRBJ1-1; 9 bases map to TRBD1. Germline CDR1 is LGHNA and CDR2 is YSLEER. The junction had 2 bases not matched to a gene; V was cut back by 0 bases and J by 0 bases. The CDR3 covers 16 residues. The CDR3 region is CASSQDTGGLNTEAFF. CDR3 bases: TGCGCCAGCAGCCAAGATACAGGGGGCCTGAACACTGAAGCTTTCTTT.

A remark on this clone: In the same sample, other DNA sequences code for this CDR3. CDR3 bases: TGTGCCAGCAGCGGCGGGACGGCGAACACTGAAGCTTTCTTT. Amino acids: CASSGGTANTEAFF. This chain connects TRBV9 to TRBJ1-1; D possibly corresponds to TRBD1 (5 bases). The V gene lost 3 bases and the J gene lost 1 base, with 10 bases spanning the gap. This CDR3 has 14 amino acids. From germline, CDR1 is SGDLS and CDR2 YYNGEE.

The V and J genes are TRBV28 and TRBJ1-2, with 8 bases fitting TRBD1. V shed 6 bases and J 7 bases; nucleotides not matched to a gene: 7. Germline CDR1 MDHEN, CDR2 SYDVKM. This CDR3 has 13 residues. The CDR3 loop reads CASRPQGTGGYTF. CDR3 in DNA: TGTGCCAGCAGGCCTCAGGGGACAGGTGGCTACACCTTC.

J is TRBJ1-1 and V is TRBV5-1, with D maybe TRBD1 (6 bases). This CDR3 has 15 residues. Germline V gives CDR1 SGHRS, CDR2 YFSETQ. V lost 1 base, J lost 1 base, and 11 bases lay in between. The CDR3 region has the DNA TGCGCCAGCAGCTTGAACGACAGGTGGAACACTGAAGCTTTCTTT. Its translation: CASSLNDRWNTEAFF.

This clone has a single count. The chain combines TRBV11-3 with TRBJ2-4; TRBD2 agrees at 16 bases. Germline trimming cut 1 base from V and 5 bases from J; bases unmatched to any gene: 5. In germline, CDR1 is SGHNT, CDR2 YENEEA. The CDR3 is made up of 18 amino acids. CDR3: CASSLAGTSGGAQNIQYF. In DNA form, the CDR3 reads TGTGCCAGCAGCTTAGCCGGGACTAGCGGGGGGGCCCAAAACATTCAGTACTTC.

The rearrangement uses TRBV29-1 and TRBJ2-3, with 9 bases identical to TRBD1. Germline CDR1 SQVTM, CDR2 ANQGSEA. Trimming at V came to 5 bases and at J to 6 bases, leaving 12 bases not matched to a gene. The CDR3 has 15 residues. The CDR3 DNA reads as TGCAGCGTTCCTACGGACAGGGGTTTCAAGGATACGCAGTATTTT. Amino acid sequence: CSVPTDRGFKDTQYF.

CDR3 coding DNA: TGTGCCAGCAGCTTAGGGCAGTTCTCCTACAATGAGCAGTTCTTC. Encoded protein: CASSLGQFSYNEQFF. This rearrangement joins TRBV7-9 to TRBJ2-1; no reliable D call. Germline CDR1 SEHNR, CDR2 FQNEAQ (reference sequence). This CDR3 is built from 15 residues. V was cut by 1 base and J by 0 bases, with 7 bases left in between.

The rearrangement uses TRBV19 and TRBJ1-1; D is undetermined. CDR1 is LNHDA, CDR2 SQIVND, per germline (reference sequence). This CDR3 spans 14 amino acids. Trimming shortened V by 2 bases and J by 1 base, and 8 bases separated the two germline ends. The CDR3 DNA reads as TGTGCCAGTAGTATACGAGTTCAGAACACTGAAGCTTTCTTT. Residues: CASSIRVQNTEAFF.

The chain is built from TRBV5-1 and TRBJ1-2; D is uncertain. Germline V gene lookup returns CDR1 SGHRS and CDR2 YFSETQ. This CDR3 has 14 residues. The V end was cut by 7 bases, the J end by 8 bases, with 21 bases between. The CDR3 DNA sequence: TGCGCCAGCGGACCGGGGTTCGGGGTTGGCGGCTACACCTTC. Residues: CASGPGFGVGGYTF.

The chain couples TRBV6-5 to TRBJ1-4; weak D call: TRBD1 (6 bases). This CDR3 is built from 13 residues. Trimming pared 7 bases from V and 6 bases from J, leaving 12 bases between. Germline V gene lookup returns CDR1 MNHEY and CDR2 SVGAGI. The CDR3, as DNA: TGTGCCAGCATGAGGACAGCGGATGAAAAACTGTTTTTT. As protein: CASMRTADEKLFF.

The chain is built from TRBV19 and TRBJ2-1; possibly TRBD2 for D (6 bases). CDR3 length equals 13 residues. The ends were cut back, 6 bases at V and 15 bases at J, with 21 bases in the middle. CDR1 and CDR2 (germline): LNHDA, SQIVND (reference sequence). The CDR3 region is CASSLYNGGLGFF. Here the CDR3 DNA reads TGTGCCAGTAGCCTTTATAATGGGGGGTTGGGGTTCTTC.

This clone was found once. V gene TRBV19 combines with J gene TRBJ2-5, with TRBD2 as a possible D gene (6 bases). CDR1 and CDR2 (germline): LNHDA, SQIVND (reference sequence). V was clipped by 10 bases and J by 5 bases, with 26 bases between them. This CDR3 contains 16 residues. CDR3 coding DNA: TGTGCCACTTCTTCCCCCGGCAGGGACTTACGGGAGACCCAGTACTTC. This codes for CATSSPGRDLRETQYF.

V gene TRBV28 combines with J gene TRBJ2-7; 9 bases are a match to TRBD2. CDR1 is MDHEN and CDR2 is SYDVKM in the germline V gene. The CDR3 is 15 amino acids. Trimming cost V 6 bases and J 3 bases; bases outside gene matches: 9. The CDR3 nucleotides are TGTGCCAGCAGCTCAGCGGGGGGACCCAACTACGAGCAGTACTTC. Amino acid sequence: CASSSAGGPNYEQYF.

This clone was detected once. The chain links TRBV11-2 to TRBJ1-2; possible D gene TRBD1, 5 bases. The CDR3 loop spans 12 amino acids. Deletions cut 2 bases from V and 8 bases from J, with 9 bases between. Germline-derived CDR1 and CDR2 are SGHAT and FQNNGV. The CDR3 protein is CASSLRGGGYTF. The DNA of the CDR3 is TGTGCCAGCAGCTTAAGGGGTGGGGGCTACACCTTC.

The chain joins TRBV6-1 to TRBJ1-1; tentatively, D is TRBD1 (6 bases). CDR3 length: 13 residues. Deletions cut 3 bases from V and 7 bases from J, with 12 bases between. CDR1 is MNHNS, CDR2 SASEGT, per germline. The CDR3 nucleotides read TGTGCCAGCAGTGAGACCCTGGACAGTGAAGCTTTCTTT. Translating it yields CASSETLDSEAFF.